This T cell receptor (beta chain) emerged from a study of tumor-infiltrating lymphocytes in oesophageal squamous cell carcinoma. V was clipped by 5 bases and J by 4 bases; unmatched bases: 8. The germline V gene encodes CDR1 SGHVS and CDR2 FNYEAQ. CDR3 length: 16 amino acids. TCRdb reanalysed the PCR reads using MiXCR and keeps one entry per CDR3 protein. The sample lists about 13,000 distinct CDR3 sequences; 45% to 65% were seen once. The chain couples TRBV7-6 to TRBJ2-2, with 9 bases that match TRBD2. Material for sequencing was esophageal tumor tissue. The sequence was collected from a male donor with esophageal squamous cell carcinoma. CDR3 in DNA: TGTGCCAGCAGCGTTGAAGCGGGGGGAGCCACCGGGGAGCTGTTTTTT. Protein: CASSVEAGGATGELFF. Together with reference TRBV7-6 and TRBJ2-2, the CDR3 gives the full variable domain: GAGVSQSPRYKVTKRGQDVALRCDPISGHVSLYWYRQALGQGPEFLTYFNYEAQQDKSGLPNDRFSAERPEGSISTLTIQRTEQRDSAMYRCASSVEAGGATGELFFGEGSRLTVL.